This is a list of T cell receptor beta chains from one sample in a study of blood T cells in healthy people across ages. TCRdb re-analysed the 5' RACE reads in MiXCR, keeping a single row per CDR3 protein. This sample has about 780,000 distinct CDR3 sequences, with more than 35% found just once. The sequenced material came from blood. These TCRs come from a man older than 75 in good health. CDR3s include the opening cysteine and the closing phenylalanine or tryptophan. The order of the fields is CDR3 DNA, CDR3 protein, V gene, J gene, D gene, clone size. A D gene is named only where the DNA matches it firmly. The size of a clone is reported for some rows only, either as once, few or many, or as a class for expanded clones.

CDR3nt: TGCAGTGCTAGAGGAAAACTTAATGAGGCCAATCAGCCCCAGCATTTT; CDR3aa: CSARGKLNEANQPQHF; v_gene: TRBV20-1; j_gene: TRBJ1-5; d_gene: -; abundance: -
CDR3nt: TGCAGCGTTGAACGGGACTCCGGGGAGACCCAGTACTTC; CDR3aa: CSVERDSGETQYF; v_gene: TRBV29-1; j_gene: TRBJ2-5; d_gene: -; abundance: many
CDR3nt: TGTGCCAGCAGGAAGAATGGGGCCAACGTCCTGACTTTC; CDR3aa: CASRKNGANVLTF; v_gene: TRBV27; j_gene: TRBJ2-6; d_gene: -; abundance: -
CDR3nt: TGTGCCAGCAGCTTATGGTCAGAGACCCAGTACTTC; CDR3aa: CASSLWSETQYF; v_gene: TRBV13; j_gene: TRBJ2-5; d_gene: -; abundance: few
CDR3nt: TGCAGTGCCGAGCGGGAGGGCCGATACAATGAGCAGTACTTC; CDR3aa: CSAEREGRYNEQYF; v_gene: TRBV20-1; j_gene: TRBJ2-7; d_gene: TRBD2; abundance: -
CDR3nt: TGTGCCAGTAGGGCTAGAAGAAACACCTATGAGCAGTTCTTC; CDR3aa: CASRARRNTYEQFF; v_gene: TRBV19; j_gene: TRBJ2-1; d_gene: -; abundance: few
CDR3nt: TGTGCCAGCAGCGGAGACAGGATCTATGGCTACACCTTC; CDR3aa: CASSGDRIYGYTF; v_gene: TRBV7-2; j_gene: TRBJ1-2; d_gene: -; abundance: few
CDR3nt: TGCAGTGCTAGTGGCGGGATAGCCTACAATGAGCAGTTCTTC; CDR3aa: CSASGGIAYNEQFF; v_gene: TRBV20-1; j_gene: TRBJ2-1; d_gene: -; abundance: few
CDR3nt: TGTGCCAGCAGCCGGGATTACTATGGCTACACCTTC; CDR3aa: CASSRDYYGYTF; v_gene: TRBV7-9; j_gene: TRBJ1-2; d_gene: -; abundance: -
CDR3nt: TGTGCCAGCACCACGACAGGGAAGGGCGGTGAAGCTTTCTTT; CDR3aa: CASTTTGKGGEAFF; v_gene: TRBV25-1; j_gene: TRBJ1-1; d_gene: TRBD1; abundance: few
CDR3nt: TGTGCCAGCAGCTTTCGGCTAGCGGGAATGAATGAGCAGTTCTTC; CDR3aa: CASSFRLAGMNEQFF; v_gene: TRBV7-3; j_gene: TRBJ2-1; d_gene: TRBD2; abundance: many
CDR3nt: TGTGCCAACAGCTTTGGCGGGAGAGAGGCAGATACGCAGTATTTT; CDR3aa: CANSFGGREADTQYF; v_gene: TRBV7-3; j_gene: TRBJ2-3; d_gene: TRBD2; abundance: -
CDR3nt: TGCGCCAGCAGCCAAGATGGAAACAGGTTCTACAATGAGCAGTTCTTC; CDR3aa: CASSQDGNRFYNEQFF; v_gene: TRBV4-3; j_gene: TRBJ2-1; d_gene: -; abundance: few
CDR3nt: TGTGCCAGCAGTTCTCCGGGATCCTCCTACGAGCAGTACTTC; CDR3aa: CASSSPGSSYEQYF; v_gene: TRBV28; j_gene: TRBJ2-7; d_gene: -; abundance: many
CDR3nt: TGTGCCAGCAGCCTAGCGGGAGGGCTAGTCTACAATGAGCAGTTCTTC; CDR3aa: CASSLAGGLVYNEQFF; v_gene: TRBV7-9; j_gene: TRBJ2-1; d_gene: TRBD2; abundance: many
CDR3nt: TGCGCCAGCAGCTTGGATGGCGGGGAGGGAGATCAGTTCTTC; CDR3aa: CASSLDGGEGDQFF; v_gene: TRBV5-1; j_gene: TRBJ2-1; d_gene: TRBD2; abundance: many
CDR3nt: TGTGCCAGCAGCTTAAGGGGGAGGGATGAAAAACTGTTTTTT; CDR3aa: CASSLRGRDEKLFF; v_gene: TRBV7-2; j_gene: TRBJ1-4; d_gene: -; abundance: once
CDR3nt: TGTGCCAGCAGTGAACAAGGGGGCAGCTCCTACGAGCAGTACTTC; CDR3aa: CASSEQGGSSYEQYF; v_gene: TRBV28; j_gene: TRBJ2-7; d_gene: TRBD1; abundance: few
CDR3nt: TGCAGTGCTAGAGGAGCGCGACAGAACACCGGGGAGCTGTTTTTT; CDR3aa: CSARGARQNTGELFF; v_gene: TRBV20-1; j_gene: TRBJ2-2; d_gene: -; abundance: -
CDR3nt: TGCAGCGTCTCCAGACCTAGCGGGAGAGGCAATGAGCAGTTCTTC; CDR3aa: CSVSRPSGRGNEQFF; v_gene: TRBV29-1; j_gene: TRBJ2-1; d_gene: TRBD2; abundance: few
CDR3nt: TGTGCCAGCAGCCAAGGACAGGGGGCCAAAAACATTCAGTACTTC; CDR3aa: CASSQGQGAKNIQYF; v_gene: TRBV4-2; j_gene: TRBJ2-4; d_gene: TRBD1; abundance: -
CDR3nt: TGTGCCAGCACCGAGACTATCATTGGGATCAATGAGCAGTTCTTC; CDR3aa: CASTETIIGINEQFF; v_gene: TRBV7-9; j_gene: TRBJ2-1; d_gene: -; abundance: -
CDR3nt: TGTGCCATCAGTGATGCCCGTGGAAGAAATTCACCCCTCCACTTT; CDR3aa: CAISDARGRNSPLHF; v_gene: TRBV10-3; j_gene: TRBJ1-6; d_gene: -; abundance: -
CDR3nt: TGCAGTGCTAGTGGGCGGGAGTACTCTGGGGCCAACGTCCTGACTTTC; CDR3aa: CSASGREYSGANVLTF; v_gene: TRBV20-1; j_gene: TRBJ2-6; d_gene: TRBD2; abundance: few
CDR3nt: TGTGCCAGCAGTTTCGGGAGAGTTGCAGATACGCAGTATTTT; CDR3aa: CASSFGRVADTQYF; v_gene: TRBV6-6; j_gene: TRBJ2-3; d_gene: -; abundance: -
CDR3nt: TGTGCCAGCAGCCCGGTGGGGGTGCCAAACATTCAGTACTTC; CDR3aa: CASSPVGVPNIQYF; v_gene: TRBV14; j_gene: TRBJ2-4; d_gene: -; abundance: once
CDR3nt: TGTGCCAGCAGCTTACCGGGGAATCGGCGGACCCAGTACTTC; CDR3aa: CASSLPGNRRTQYF; v_gene: TRBV11-2; j_gene: TRBJ2-5; d_gene: -; abundance: few
CDR3nt: TGTGCCAGCAGCAAATCATTACTGAGGGACACCCGAACAGGGTTGGAGGAGACCCAGTACTTC; CDR3aa: CASSKSLLRDTRTGLEETQYF; v_gene: TRBV21-1; j_gene: TRBJ2-5; d_gene: -; abundance: -
CDR3nt: TGCAGTGCTAGAGATTTGAGAGGGAATTTTCTCACAGATACGCAGTATTTT; CDR3aa: CSARDLRGNFLTDTQYF; v_gene: TRBV20-1; j_gene: TRBJ2-3; d_gene: -; abundance: -
CDR3nt: TGTGCCAGCAGTGGCGCGGGAGGGACCGGTGGGACAGATACGCAGTATTTT; CDR3aa: CASSGAGGTGGTDTQYF; v_gene: TRBV2; j_gene: TRBJ2-3; d_gene: TRBD2; abundance: -
CDR3nt: TGTGCCAGCAGCCAAGTAGTGGCGGGAGGATACGAGCAGTACTTC; CDR3aa: CASSQVVAGGYEQYF; v_gene: TRBV3-1; j_gene: TRBJ2-7; d_gene: TRBD2; abundance: -
CDR3nt: TGTGCCAGCAGCTCCGCGAGACGGGCGTCCGAGCAGTACTTC; CDR3aa: CASSSARRASEQYF; v_gene: TRBV7-9; j_gene: TRBJ2-7; d_gene: -; abundance: -
CDR3nt: TGTGCCATCAGTAGCGGATCCGGGGGGAACACTGAAGCTTTCTTT; CDR3aa: CAISSGSGGNTEAFF; v_gene: TRBV10-3; j_gene: TRBJ1-1; d_gene: -; abundance: few
CDR3nt: TGTGCCAGCAGCTGGGGACAGGCTGAAGCTTTCTTT; CDR3aa: CASSWGQAEAFF; v_gene: TRBV7-9; j_gene: TRBJ1-1; d_gene: TRBD1; abundance: -
CDR3nt: TGCGCCAGCAGCTTGGCTAGCGGGAGGGCGAGCACCGGGGAGCTGTTTTTT; CDR3aa: CASSLASGRASTGELFF; v_gene: TRBV5-1; j_gene: TRBJ2-2; d_gene: TRBD2; abundance: -
CDR3nt: TGCGCCAGCAGTGGGTTAGACGGAACAGATACGCAGTATTTT; CDR3aa: CASSGLDGTDTQYF; v_gene: TRBV10-1; j_gene: TRBJ2-3; d_gene: -; abundance: -
CDR3nt: TGCGCCAGCAGCTTGACGCCCCGGGGTGAGCAGTTCTTC; CDR3aa: CASSLTPRGEQFF; v_gene: TRBV5-1; j_gene: TRBJ2-1; d_gene: -; abundance: -
CDR3nt: TGCAGTGCTAGAGATGGGCAGCGGGGGCCCACAGATACGCAGTATTTT; CDR3aa: CSARDGQRGPTDTQYF; v_gene: TRBV20-1; j_gene: TRBJ2-3; d_gene: TRBD2; abundance: few
CDR3nt: TGTGCCAGCAGCTACAGGACAGGGGAAAATCAGCCCCAGCATTTT; CDR3aa: CASSYRTGENQPQHF; v_gene: TRBV5-5; j_gene: TRBJ1-5; d_gene: TRBD1; abundance: few
CDR3nt: TGTGCCAGCAGCTTCTTTCCAGTTGGGACTAGCGGCACAGATACGCAGTATTTT; CDR3aa: CASSFFPVGTSGTDTQYF; v_gene: TRBV5-5; j_gene: TRBJ2-3; d_gene: TRBD2; abundance: once
CDR3nt: TGTGCCAGCAGCTATGCGGCGGGGAGGTCCATGAACACTGAAGCTTTCTTT; CDR3aa: CASSYAAGRSMNTEAFF; v_gene: TRBV12-3/TRBV12-4; j_gene: TRBJ1-1; d_gene: -; abundance: -
CDR3nt: TGCAGTGCTAGAGTTGCCGGGGGGCGCGAATCTTACAATGAGCAGTACTTC; CDR3aa: CSARVAGGRESYNEQYF; v_gene: TRBV20-1; j_gene: TRBJ2-7; d_gene: -; abundance: -
CDR3nt: TGTGCCAGCAGCTTGTTTTGGTCCAGGACCGAAGCTTTCTTT; CDR3aa: CASSLFWSRTEAFF; v_gene: TRBV11-2; j_gene: TRBJ1-1; d_gene: -; abundance: -
CDR3nt: TGTGCCAGCAGTTCCGGGACAGGGATCTACTCACCCCTCCACTTT; CDR3aa: CASSSGTGIYSPLHF; v_gene: TRBV28; j_gene: TRBJ1-6; d_gene: TRBD1; abundance: -
CDR3nt: TGCGCCAGCAGCTTGGACAGGGGGACTACCTACGAGCAGTACTTC; CDR3aa: CASSLDRGTTYEQYF; v_gene: TRBV4-1; j_gene: TRBJ2-7; d_gene: TRBD1; abundance: -
CDR3nt: TGTGCCAGCAGCCAACAGGGGGCAACAGATACGCAGTATTTT; CDR3aa: CASSQQGATDTQYF; v_gene: TRBV3-1; j_gene: TRBJ2-3; d_gene: TRBD1; abundance: -
CDR3nt: TGTGCCAGCTCGGAACGACAGGGGTTCGAGCAGTACTTC; CDR3aa: CASSERQGFEQYF; v_gene: TRBV27; j_gene: TRBJ2-7; d_gene: TRBD1; abundance: -
CDR3nt: TGCAGCGTTGAGGGGGACAGTACTAAGTACCAAGAGACCCAGTACTTC; CDR3aa: CSVEGDSTKYQETQYF; v_gene: TRBV29-1; j_gene: TRBJ2-5; d_gene: TRBD1; abundance: few
CDR3nt: TGTGCCAGCAGCTCCATCGAGAGACTAGATTCCTACAATGAGCAGTTCTTC; CDR3aa: CASSSIERLDSYNEQFF; v_gene: TRBV11-3; j_gene: TRBJ2-1; d_gene: -; abundance: -
CDR3nt: TGTGCCAGCAGCTCAACAGGGAGAGATACGCAGTATTTT; CDR3aa: CASSSTGRDTQYF; v_gene: TRBV5-6; j_gene: TRBJ2-3; d_gene: -; abundance: many
CDR3nt: TGCAGCGGTGAAGTGGGGGGCGGCTACACCTTC; CDR3aa: CSGEVGGGYTF; v_gene: TRBV29-1; j_gene: TRBJ1-2; d_gene: -; abundance: -
CDR3nt: TGTGCCAGCAGCCTTGGGACTAGCGCAACCGGGGAGCTGTTTTTT; CDR3aa: CASSLGTSATGELFF; v_gene: TRBV3-1; j_gene: TRBJ2-2; d_gene: TRBD2; abundance: few
CDR3nt: TGTGCCAGCAGCCAAGTGGTCAGGGTCAATGAGCAGTTCTTC; CDR3aa: CASSQVVRVNEQFF; v_gene: TRBV14; j_gene: TRBJ2-1; d_gene: -; abundance: -
CDR3nt: TGCGCCAGCAACGGACTAGCGGGAAACTACGAGCAGTACTTC; CDR3aa: CASNGLAGNYEQYF; v_gene: TRBV5-1; j_gene: TRBJ2-7; d_gene: TRBD2; abundance: few
CDR3nt: TGCAGTGCTAGGGGATGGGGGCATAGCAATCAGCCCCAGCATTTT; CDR3aa: CSARGWGHSNQPQHF; v_gene: TRBV20-1; j_gene: TRBJ1-5; d_gene: -; abundance: -